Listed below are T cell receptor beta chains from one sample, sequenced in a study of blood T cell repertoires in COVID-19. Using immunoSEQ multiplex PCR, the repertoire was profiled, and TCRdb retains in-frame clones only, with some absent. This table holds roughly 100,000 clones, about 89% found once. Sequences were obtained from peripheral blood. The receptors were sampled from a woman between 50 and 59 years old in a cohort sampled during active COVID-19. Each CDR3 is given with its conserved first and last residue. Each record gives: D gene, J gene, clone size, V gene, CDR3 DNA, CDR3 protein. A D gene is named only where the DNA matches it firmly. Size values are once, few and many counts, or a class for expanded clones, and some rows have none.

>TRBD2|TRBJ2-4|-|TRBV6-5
TGTGCCAGCAGATTGAAACTAGCGGGACGTCAGTACTTC
CASRLKLAGRQYF
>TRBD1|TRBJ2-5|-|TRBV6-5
TGTGCCAGCAGTTTGCGGACAGGCTGGAACCAAGAGACCCAGTACTTC
CASSLRTGWNQETQYF
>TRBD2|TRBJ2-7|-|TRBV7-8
TGTGCCAGCAGCTTAGGGACTAGCGGGAAGTACGAGCAGTACTTC
CASSLGTSGKYEQYF
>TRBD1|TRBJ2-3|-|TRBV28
TGTGCCAGCAGTACTGGACAGGGGGCCGGATTT
CASSTGQGAGF
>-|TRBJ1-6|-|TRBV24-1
TGTGCCACCAGTGATTTTATCGGGGTAGGAAATTCACCCCTCCACTTT
CATSDFIGVGNSPLHF
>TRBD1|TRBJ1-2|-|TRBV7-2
TGTGCCAGCAGCTTAGCCTTGACAGGGTGGGATGGCTACACCTTC
CASSLALTGWDGYTF
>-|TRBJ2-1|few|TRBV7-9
TGTGCCAGCAAACAGGAATATGAGCAGTTCTTC
CASKQEYEQFF
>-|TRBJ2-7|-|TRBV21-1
TGTGCCAGCAGCAAAAGCGGGAGACGACGCGAGCAGTACTTC
CASSKSGRRREQYF
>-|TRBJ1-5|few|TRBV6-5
TGTGCCAGCAGGGTTCGGAGCAATCAGCCCCAGCATTTT
CASRVRSNQPQHF
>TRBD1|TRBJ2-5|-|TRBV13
TGTGCCAGCAGCTTAGGCTGGGGACAGGGGGGGACCCAGTACTTC
CASSLGWGQGGTQYF
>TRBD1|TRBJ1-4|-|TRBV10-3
TGTGCCATCAGTGCAATGGGACAGAATGAAAAACTGTTTTTT
CAISAMGQNEKLFF
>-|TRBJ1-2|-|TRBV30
TGTGCCTGGAGTGTAAAGGGGGCTAACTATGGCTACACCTTC
CAWSVKGANYGYTF
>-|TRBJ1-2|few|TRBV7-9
TGTGCCAGCAGCTTGCTACAGGCGTATAACTATGGCTACACCTTC
CASSLLQAYNYGYTF
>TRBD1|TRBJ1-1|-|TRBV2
TGTGCCAGCAGAGGGACAGGGCGGACTGAAGCTTTCTTT
CASRGTGRTEAFF
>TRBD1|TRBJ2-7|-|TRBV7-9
TGTGCCAGCAGCGGGAGGGACAGGGGATACTACGAGCAGTACTTC
CASSGRDRGYYEQYF
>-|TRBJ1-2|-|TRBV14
TGTGCCAGCAGCCAATCTTCATGGGGGCGATCCTGGGGCTACACCTTC
CASSQSSWGRSWGYTF
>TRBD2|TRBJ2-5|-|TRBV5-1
TGCGCCAGCAGCTTGGGAGGACTAGCGGTAGAGACCCAGTACTTC
CASSLGGLAVETQYF
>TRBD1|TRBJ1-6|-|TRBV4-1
TGCGCCAGCAGCCACAACAGGGGCGAGATTAATTCACCCCTCCACTTT
CASSHNRGEINSPLHF
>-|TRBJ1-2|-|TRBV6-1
TGTGCCAGCAGTGAACCCCTGGGCTACACCTTC
CASSEPLGYTF
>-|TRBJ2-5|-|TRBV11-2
TGTGCCAGCAGCTTGCCTCATTGGACAGATCAAGAGACCCAGTACTTC
CASSLPHWTDQETQYF
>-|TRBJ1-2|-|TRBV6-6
TGTGCCAGCAGTTACTACGGGGTGAACTATGGCTACACCTTC
CASSYYGVNYGYTF
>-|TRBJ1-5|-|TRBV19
TGTGCCAGTAGTATACTGACAGATTGGGGCAATCAGCCCCAGCATTTT
CASSILTDWGNQPQHF
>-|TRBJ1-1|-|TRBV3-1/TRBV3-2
TGTGCCAGCAGCCAAGCTTCTGAAGCTTTCTTT
CASSQASEAFF
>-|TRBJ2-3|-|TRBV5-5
TGTGCCAGCAGCTTGGGTTCCGGGGCAGATACGCAGTATTTT
CASSLGSGADTQYF
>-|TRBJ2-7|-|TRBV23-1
TGCGCCAGCAGTCAATCGGGACATTACGAGCAGTACTTC
CASSQSGHYEQYF
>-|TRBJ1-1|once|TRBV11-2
TGTGCCAGCAGTCGAGGGTTGGGGAACACTGAAGCTTTCTTT
CASSRGLGNTEAFF
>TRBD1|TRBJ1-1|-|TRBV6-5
TGTGCCAGCAGTCCGACAGGGGTTGAAGCTTTCTTT
CASSPTGVEAFF
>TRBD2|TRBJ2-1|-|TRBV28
TGTGCCAGCAGTTTATGGGGGAGCGGGAGGACCTACAATGAGCAGTTCTTC
CASSLWGSGRTYNEQFF
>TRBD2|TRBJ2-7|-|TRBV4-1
TGCGCCAGCAGCCAAGGGATCCGGACTAGCGCATCCTACGAGCAGTACTTC
CASSQGIRTSASYEQYF
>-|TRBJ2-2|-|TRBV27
TGTGCCAGCAGTATACTTACCGGGGAGCTGTTTTTT
CASSILTGELFF
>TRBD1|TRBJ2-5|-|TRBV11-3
TGTGCCAGCAGCCCAGGACAGGGACGGCAAGAGACCCAGTACTTC
CASSPGQGRQETQYF
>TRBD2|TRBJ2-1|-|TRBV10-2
TGCGCCAGCCGCCAGGGTAGGCTAGCGGGAGAGTCCTGGCGGTACAATGAGCAGTTCTTC
CASRQGRLAGESWRYNEQFF
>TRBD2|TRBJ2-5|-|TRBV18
TGTGCCAGCTCACGGACTAGCGGAAGATCAGAGACCCAGTACTTC
CASSRTSGRSETQYF
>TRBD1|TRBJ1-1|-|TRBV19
TGTGCCAGTAGTGACAGGGGGCGAAACACTGAAGCTTTCTTT
CASSDRGRNTEAFF
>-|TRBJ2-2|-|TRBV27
TGTGCCAGCAGTTTAGAAGCCGGGGTAGGGACCGGGGAGCTGTTTTTT
CASSLEAGVGTGELFF
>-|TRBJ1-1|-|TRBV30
TGTGCCTGGAGTGCTCGACAGCTCATGAACACTGAAGCTTTCTTT
CAWSARQLMNTEAFF
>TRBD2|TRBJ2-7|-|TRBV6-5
TGTGCCAGCAGTTGGAGCGGGGTTTACTCCTACGAGCAGTACTTC
CASSWSGVYSYEQYF
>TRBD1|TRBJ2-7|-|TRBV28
TGTGCCAGCATTCTGACAGGGGGCGCTTACGAGCAGTACTTC
CASILTGGAYEQYF
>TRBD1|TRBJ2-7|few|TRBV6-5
TGTGCCAGCAGTACTAGACAGGGCCACGAGCAGTACTTC
CASSTRQGHEQYF
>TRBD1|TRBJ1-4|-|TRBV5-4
TGTGCCAGCAGCTCCGCCGGGACAGGGGGTGCTGGGAGGCGAAAACTGTTTTTT
CASSSAGTGGAGRRKLFF
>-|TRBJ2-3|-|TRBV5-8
TGTGCCAGCAGCTGGGGCCCCCTGGGGCGAGATACGCAGTATTTT
CASSWGPLGRDTQYF
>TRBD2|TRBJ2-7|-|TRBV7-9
TGTGCCAGCAGCTTAAGCGGGGGTGGGTCCTACGAGCAGTACTTC
CASSLSGGGSYEQYF
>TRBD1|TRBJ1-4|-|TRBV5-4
TGTGCCAGCAGCGCCGACAGGGGGAATAATGAAAAACTGTTTTTT
CASSADRGNNEKLFF